Listed here are 15 T cell receptor beta chains from one sample, sequenced in a study of early T cells in non-severe SARS-CoV-2 infection. TCRdb passed the 5' RACE reads through MiXCR, listing each CDR3 protein once. Among under 60,000 distinct CDR3 sequences listed, about 13% were seen once. What was sequenced was whole blood. The receptors come from an adult who was a healthcare worker with PCR-confirmed SARS-CoV-2 infection or an uninfected control (not recorded which).

This clonotype was detected many times. The chain joins TRBV20-1 to TRBJ1-5, with a possible D match to TRBD1 (6 bases). CDR3 length equals 18 residues. CDR1 is DFQATT and CDR2 is SNEGSKA in the germline V gene (reference sequence). Deletions cut 3 bases from V and 3 bases from J, with 24 bases between. DNA of the CDR3: TGCAGTGCTAGTTTTCCCCGCGCAGGGGTTGTCGACAATCAGCCCCAGCATTTT. The encoded protein is CSASFPRAGVVDNQPQHF.

V gene TRBV4-1 combines with J gene TRBJ2-3, with D tentatively TRBD1 or TRBD2 (6 bases each). The CDR3 sequence is 17 residues long. V was cut by 9 bases and J by 3 bases, with 25 bases left in between. Germline V gene sequence: CDR1 MGHRA, CDR2 YSYEKL. The CDR3 DNA reads as TGCGCCAGTGGAGAGGGGGGACTTTCGAGCGGAACAGATACGCAGTATTTT. This translates into CASGEGGLSSGTDTQYF.

This clonotype was seen ten or more times. This chain connects TRBV9 to TRBJ2-3; D might be TRBD1 (6 bases). Germline V gives CDR1 SGDLS, CDR2 YYNGEE. With 3 bases removed from V and 9 bases from J, the gap between germline ends came to 26 bases. CDR3 length: 17 residues. This CDR3 is CASSGTPGQGWAGTQYF. CDR3 bases: TGTGCCAGCAGCGGCACCCCGGGACAAGGTTGGGCAGGGACGCAGTATTTT. Full variable domain (remainder filled in from reference TRBV9 and TRBJ2-3): DSGVTQTPKHLITATGQRVTLRCSPRSGDLSVYWYQQSLDQGLQFLIQYYNGEERAKGNILERFSAQQFPDLHSELNLSSLELGDSALYFCASSGTPGQGWAGTQYFGPGTRLTVL.

The chain couples TRBV20-1 to TRBJ1-2; D not certain. V dropped 6 bases and J dropped 5 bases, with 13 bases sitting between them. CDR1 DFQATT and CDR2 SNEGSKA come from the germline V gene (reference sequence). CDR3 length equals 12 residues. Here the CDR3 reads CSAPPDLYGYTF. DNA for the CDR3: TGCAGTGCCCCTCCCGACCTTTATGGCTACACCTTC.

In regard to this clonotype: This may stem from a read error, because a much larger clone lies one nucleotide away. The chain links TRBV5-5 to TRBJ1-2, with D perhaps matching TRBD1 (5 bases). The germline CDR1 and CDR2 sequences are SGHKS and YYEKEE (reference sequence). The CDR3 runs 17 residues. Trimming took off 4 bases at V and 3 bases at J, with 22 bases between the two ends. The CDR3 protein is CASSRLPPGAIYYGYTF. CDR3 nucleotide sequence: TGTGCCAGCAGCCGACTCCCACCCGGGGCCATTTACTATGGCTACACCTTC.

This clonotype was seen at least ten times. The chain recombines TRBV27 with TRBJ2-7; TRBD1 might be the D (5 bases). CDR3 length: 14 residues. V dropped 6 bases and J dropped 4 bases, with 16 bases sitting between them. Germline CDR1 is MNHEY and CDR2 is SMNVEV (reference sequence). CDR3 DNA sequence: TGTGCCAGCAGATACGCCCGCAGGGATTACGAGCAGTACTTC. Protein sequence: CASRYARRDYEQYF.

The table lists this clonotype with many counts. V gene TRBV20-1 combines with J gene TRBJ2-7; the match to TRBD2 covers 8 bases. The junction had 6 bases not matched to a gene; V was cut back by 3 bases and J by 5 bases. The CDR3 has 13 residues. Per the germline V gene, CDR1 is DFQATT and CDR2 is SNEGSKA (reference sequence). DNA of the CDR3: TGCAGTGCTAGCGGGAGGGGCTTCGACGAGCAGTACTTC. It translates to CSASGRGFDEQYF.

This clonotype was seen only a few times. Written as DNA, the CDR3 is TGTGCCAGCAGCCCAAGGACAGAACAAGAGACCCAGTACTTC. Amino acids: CASSPRTEQETQYF. The chain couples TRBV2 to TRBJ2-5; TRBD1 might be the D (6 bases). The germline V and J ends were trimmed by 6 bases and 2 bases, with 13 bases remaining between them. Germline values: CDR1 SNHLY, CDR2 FYNNEI. The CDR3 length is 14 residues.

This clonotype was observed a handful of times. The chain links TRBV6-5 to TRBJ2-3, with D possibly being TRBD2 (6 bases). V lost 2 bases and J 5 bases, leaving 11 bases between the germline ends. The germline V gene has CDR1 MNHEY and CDR2 SVGAGI. The CDR3 runs 14 residues. The CDR3 nucleotides read TGTGCCAGCAGTTACGGGACTGTCTTAGATACGCAGTATTTT. This gives the protein CASSYGTVLDTQYF.

This clonotype was observed at least ten times. The chain is built from TRBV5-6 and TRBJ1-1; a weak D match, TRBD1 (6 bases). Trimming removed 1 base at V and 4 bases at J, with 14 bases between. The CDR3 length is 15 residues. Germline V gives CDR1 SGHDT, CDR2 YYEEEE. The CDR3 reads CASSLLPGAGTEAFF. Written as DNA, the CDR3 is TGTGCCAGCAGCTTGTTGCCAGGGGCGGGCACTGAAGCTTTCTTT.

This clonotype was counted between two and nine times. This chain uses TRBV5-1 with TRBJ2-5, with 12 bases that match TRBD2. The germline V gene has CDR1 SGHRS and CDR2 YFSETQ. V shed 3 bases and J 2 bases; nucleotides not matched to a gene: 5. The CDR3 covers 16 residues. In DNA, the CDR3 is TGCGCCAGCAGCTCCGGACTAGCGGGGAATCAAGAGACCCAGTACTTC. It codes for CASSSGLAGNQETQYF. The entire variable domain, with the rest obtained from reference TRBV5-1 and TRBJ2-5, is as follows: KAGVTQTPRYLIKTRGQQVTLSCSPISGHRSVSWYQQTPGQGLQFLFEYFSETQRNKGNFPGRFSGRQFSNSRSEMNVSTLELGDSALYLCASSSGLAGNQETQYFGPGTRLLVL.

This clonotype was detected ten times or more. This chain joins TRBV12-3 or TRBV12-4 and TRBJ1-5; no clear D gene. V lost 6 bases, J lost 3 bases, and 18 bases lay in between. This CDR3 has 16 residues. The CDR3 is CASSRTLGSYNQPQHF. In DNA form, the CDR3 reads TGTGCCAGCAGCCGGACGTTAGGATCCTACAATCAGCCCCAGCATTTT.

This clonotype was picked up a small number of times. The rearrangement joins TRBV3-1 to TRBJ1-1; no clear D gene. Germline-derived CDR1 and CDR2 are LGHDT and YNNKEL (reference sequence). The CDR3 sequence is 12 residues long. V shed 0 bases and J shed 11 bases, with 10 bases lying between them. The CDR3, as DNA: TGTGCCAGCAGCCAAGAACGAGGGAATGCTTTCTTT. Translation gives CASSQERGNAFF.

This clonotype was observed many times. The chain joins TRBV20-1 to TRBJ2-3; D is unresolved. The CDR3 extends over 13 amino acids. CDR1 is DFQATT and CDR2 is SNEGSKA in the germline V gene (reference sequence). Trimming removed 1 base from V and 0 bases from J, with 5 bases in between. The CDR3: CSARVGSTDTQYF. As DNA, the CDR3 is TGCAGTGCTAGAGTGGGTAGCACAGATACGCAGTATTTT.

The table lists this clonotype with a few counts. The rearrangement joins TRBV7-9 to TRBJ2-7; D unclear. Between the trimmed V and J ends, which lost 5 bases and 2 bases, there was a span of 10 bases. The CDR3 consists of 13 residues. CDR1 SEHNR and CDR2 FQNEAQ come from the germline V gene (reference sequence). Here the CDR3 reads CASSLDTAYEQYF. The CDR3 DNA is TGTGCCAGCAGCCTAGACACGGCCTACGAGCAGTACTTC.